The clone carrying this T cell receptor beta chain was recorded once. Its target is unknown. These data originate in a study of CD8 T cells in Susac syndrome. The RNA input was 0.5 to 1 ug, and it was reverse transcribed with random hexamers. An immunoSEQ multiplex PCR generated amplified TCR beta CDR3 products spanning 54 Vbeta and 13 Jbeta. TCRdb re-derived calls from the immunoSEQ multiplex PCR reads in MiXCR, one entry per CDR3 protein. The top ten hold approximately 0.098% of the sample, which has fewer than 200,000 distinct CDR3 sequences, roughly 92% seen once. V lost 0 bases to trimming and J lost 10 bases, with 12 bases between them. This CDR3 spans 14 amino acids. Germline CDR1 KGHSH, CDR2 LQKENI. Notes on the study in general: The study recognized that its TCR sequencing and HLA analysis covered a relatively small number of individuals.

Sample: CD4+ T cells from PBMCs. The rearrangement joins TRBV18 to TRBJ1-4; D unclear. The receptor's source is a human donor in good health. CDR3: CASSPPLSAGKLFF. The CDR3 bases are TGTGCCAGCTCACCACCTTTGTCCGCCGGAAAACTGTTTTTT.